The clone carrying this T cell receptor (beta chain) was recorded only once. Its specificity is not known. This sample is drawn from a study of cytomegalovirus exposure and HLA in healthy donors. Notes on the study in general: Several top significant clusters appeared, in a later analysis, to be linked to common viral pathogens.

CDR3 length: 11 amino acids. V gave up 0 bases and J gave up 5 bases, with 5 bases separating them. Germline values: CDR1 DFQATT, CDR2 SNEGSKA (reference sequence). This PCR relied on a set of 60 Vbeta primers and 13 Jbeta primers. This table comes from immunoSEQ multiplex PCR, and its TCRdb copy is limited to in-frame clones, with some not included. Found here are about 190,000 clones, 74% of them singletons; the top ten hold about 3.1%. Sequencing input: PBMCs. This chain joins TRBV20-1 and TRBJ2-7; no reliable D call. The TCR comes from a young woman in good health and CMV-seropositive. CDR3 amino acids: CSARDAHEQYF. CDR3 coding DNA: TGCAGTGCTAGAGATGCGCACGAGCAGTACTTC.